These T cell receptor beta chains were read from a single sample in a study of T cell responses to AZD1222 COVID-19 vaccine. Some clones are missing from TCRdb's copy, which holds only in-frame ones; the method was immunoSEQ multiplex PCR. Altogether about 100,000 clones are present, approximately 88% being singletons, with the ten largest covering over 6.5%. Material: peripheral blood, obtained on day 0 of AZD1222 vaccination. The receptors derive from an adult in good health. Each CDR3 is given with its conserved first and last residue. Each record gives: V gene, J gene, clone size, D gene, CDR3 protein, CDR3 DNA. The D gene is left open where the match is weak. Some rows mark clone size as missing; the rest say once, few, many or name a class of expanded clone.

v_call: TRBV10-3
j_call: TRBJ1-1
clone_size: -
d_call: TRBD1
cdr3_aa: CAIRGETGSDGTEAFF
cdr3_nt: TGTGCCATCAGGGGGGAGACAGGGTCTGACGGCACTGAAGCTTTCTTT

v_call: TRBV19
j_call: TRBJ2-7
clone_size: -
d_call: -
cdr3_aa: CASSIYFGRDYEQYF
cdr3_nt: TGTGCCAGTAGTATTTATTTTGGCAGGGACTACGAGCAGTACTTC

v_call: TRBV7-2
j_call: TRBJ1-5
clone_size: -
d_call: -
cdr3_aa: CASSHLGSNQPQHF
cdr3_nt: TGTGCCAGCAGCCACTTGGGGAGCAATCAGCCCCAGCATTTT

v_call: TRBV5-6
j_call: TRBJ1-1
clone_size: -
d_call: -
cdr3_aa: CASSRDGAAFF
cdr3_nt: TGTGCCAGCAGCCGTGACGGCGCAGCTTTCTTT

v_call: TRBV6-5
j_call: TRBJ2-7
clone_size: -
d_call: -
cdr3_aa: CASSYSITGSYEQYF
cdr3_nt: TGTGCCAGCAGTTACTCTATCACAGGGTCCTACGAGCAGTACTTC

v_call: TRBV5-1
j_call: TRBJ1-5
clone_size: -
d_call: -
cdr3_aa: CASSLDGQVNQPQHF
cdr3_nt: TGCGCCAGCAGCTTGGACGGGCAGGTCAATCAGCCCCAGCATTTT

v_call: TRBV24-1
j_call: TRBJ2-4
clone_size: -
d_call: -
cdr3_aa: CATSEGRNFYF
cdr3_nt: TGTGCCACCAGTGAGGGACGGAACTTTTACTTC

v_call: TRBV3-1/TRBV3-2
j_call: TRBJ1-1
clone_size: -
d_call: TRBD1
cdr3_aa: CASSQGTGNTEAFF
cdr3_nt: TGTGCCAGCAGCCAAGGGACAGGGAACACTGAAGCTTTCTTT

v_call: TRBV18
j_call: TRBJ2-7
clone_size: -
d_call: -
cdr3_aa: CASSPGGKLGYEQYF
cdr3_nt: TGTGCCAGCTCACCAGGGGGCAAGCTTGGGTACGAGCAGTACTTC

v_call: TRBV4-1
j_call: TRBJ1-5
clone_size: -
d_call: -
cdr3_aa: CASSQEWGWINQPQHF
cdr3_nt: TGCGCCAGCAGCCAAGAGTGGGGCTGGATCAATCAGCCCCAGCATTTT

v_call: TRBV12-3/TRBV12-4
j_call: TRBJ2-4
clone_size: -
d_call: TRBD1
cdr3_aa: CASSTGQGNIQYF
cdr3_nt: TGTGCCAGCAGCACGGGACAGGGGAACATTCAGTACTTC

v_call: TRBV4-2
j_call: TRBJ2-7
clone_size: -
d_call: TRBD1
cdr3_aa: CASSQETGPSYEQYF
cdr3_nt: TGTGCCAGCAGCCAAGAGACAGGGCCCTCCTACGAGCAGTACTTC

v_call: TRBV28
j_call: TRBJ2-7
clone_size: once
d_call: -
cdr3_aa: CASNEGSFWQYF
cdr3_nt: TGTGCCAGCAATGAAGGGTCTTTTTGGCAGTACTTC

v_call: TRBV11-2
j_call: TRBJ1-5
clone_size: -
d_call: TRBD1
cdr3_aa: CASSSNPGQGRKQPQHF
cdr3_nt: TGTGCCAGCAGCTCGAATCCGGGACAGGGGAGGAAACAGCCCCAGCATTTT

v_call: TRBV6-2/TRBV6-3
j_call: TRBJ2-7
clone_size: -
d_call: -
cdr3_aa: CASSSIDRTSYEQYF
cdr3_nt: TGTGCCAGCAGCTCGATAGACAGGACCTCCTACGAGCAGTACTTC

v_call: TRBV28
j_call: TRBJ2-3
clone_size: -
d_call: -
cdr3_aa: CASGASGLVPGSEDTQYF
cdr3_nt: TGTGCCAGCGGGGCCTCGGGACTCGTTCCCGGTTCCGAAGATACGCAGTATTTT

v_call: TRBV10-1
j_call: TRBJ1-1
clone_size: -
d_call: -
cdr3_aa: CASSPTLYTEAFF
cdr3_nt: TGCGCCAGCAGCCCGACTTTATACACTGAAGCTTTCTTT

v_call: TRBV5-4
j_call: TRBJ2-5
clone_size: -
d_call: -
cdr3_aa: CASSFRESQETQYF
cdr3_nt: TGTGCCAGCAGCTTCCGGGAATCTCAAGAGACCCAGTACTTC

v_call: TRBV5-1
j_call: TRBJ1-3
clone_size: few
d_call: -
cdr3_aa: CASSLQDSASGNTIYF
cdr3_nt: TGCGCCAGCAGCCTACAGGATTCGGCCTCTGGAAACACCATATATTTT

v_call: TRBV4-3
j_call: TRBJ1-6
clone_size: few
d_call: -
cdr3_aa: CASSQASEVSPLHF
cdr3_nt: TGCGCCAGCAGCCAAGCTTCCGAAGTCTCACCCCTCCACTTT

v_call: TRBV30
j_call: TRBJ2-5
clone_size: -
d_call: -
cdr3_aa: CAWTGSGETQYF
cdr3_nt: TGTGCCTGGACTGGTTCGGGTGAGACCCAGTACTTC

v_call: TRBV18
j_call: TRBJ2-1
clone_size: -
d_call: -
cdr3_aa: CASSPQLGGDEQFF
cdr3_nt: TGTGCCAGCTCACCACAACTAGGGGGGGATGAGCAGTTCTTC

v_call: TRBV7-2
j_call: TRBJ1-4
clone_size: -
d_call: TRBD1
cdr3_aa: CASSLVRQGVTNEKLFF
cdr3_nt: TGTGCCAGCAGCTTAGTCCGACAGGGGGTGACTAATGAAAAACTGTTTTTT

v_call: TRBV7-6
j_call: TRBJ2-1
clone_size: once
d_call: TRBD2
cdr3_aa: CASSLATSGGNEQFF
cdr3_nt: TGTGCCAGCAGCTTAGCTACTAGCGGGGGGAATGAGCAGTTCTTC

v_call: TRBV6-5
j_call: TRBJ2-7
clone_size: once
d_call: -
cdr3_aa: CASSYNSEGEQYF
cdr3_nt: TGTGCCAGCAGTTACAACTCCGAGGGGGAGCAGTACTTC

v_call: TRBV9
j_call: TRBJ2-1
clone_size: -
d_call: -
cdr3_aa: CASSVEGDEQFF
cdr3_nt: TGTGCCAGCAGCGTAGAGGGGGATGAGCAGTTCTTC

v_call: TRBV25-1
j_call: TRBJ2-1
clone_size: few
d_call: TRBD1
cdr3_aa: CASAIQGANEQFF
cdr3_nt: TGTGCCAGCGCGATACAGGGGGCAAATGAGCAGTTCTTC

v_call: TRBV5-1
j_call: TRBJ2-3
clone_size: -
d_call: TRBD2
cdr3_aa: CASSSSGGTDTQYF
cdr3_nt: TGCGCCAGCAGCTCTAGCGGGGGCACAGATACGCAGTATTTT

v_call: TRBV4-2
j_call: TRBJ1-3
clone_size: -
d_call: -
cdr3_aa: CASSQGRQLLAGNTIYF
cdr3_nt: TGTGCCAGCAGCCAAGGGCGACAGCTCCTGGCTGGAAACACCATATATTTT

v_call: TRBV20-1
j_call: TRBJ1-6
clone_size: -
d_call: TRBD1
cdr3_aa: CSASTPGQGGSPLHF
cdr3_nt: TGCAGTGCTAGTACTCCGGGACAGGGTGGATCACCCCTCCACTTT

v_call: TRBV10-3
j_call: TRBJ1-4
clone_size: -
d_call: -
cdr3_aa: CAISESEGPNEKLFF
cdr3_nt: TGTGCCATCAGTGAGTCGGAGGGCCCTAATGAAAAACTGTTTTTT

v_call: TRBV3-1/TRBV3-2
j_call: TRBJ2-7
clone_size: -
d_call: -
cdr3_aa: CASSETGETYEQYF
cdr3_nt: TGTGCCAGCAGCGAGACGGGGGAGACCTACGAGCAGTACTTC

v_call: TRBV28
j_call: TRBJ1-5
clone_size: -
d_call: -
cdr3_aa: CASNRQPKYSNQPQHF
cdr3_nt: TGTGCCAGCAACCGACAGCCGAAATATAGCAATCAGCCCCAGCATTTT

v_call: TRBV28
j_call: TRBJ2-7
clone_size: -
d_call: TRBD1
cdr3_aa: CATSRTGDYEQYF
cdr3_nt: TGTGCCACCTCCAGGACAGGTGACTACGAGCAGTACTTC

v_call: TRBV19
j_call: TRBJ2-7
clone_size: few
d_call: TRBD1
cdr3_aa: CASSDRDRQYF
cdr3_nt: TGTGCCAGTAGTGACCGGGACAGGCAGTACTTC

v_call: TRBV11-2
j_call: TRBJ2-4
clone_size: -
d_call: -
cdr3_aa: CASSFNEGRDKNIQYF
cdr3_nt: TGTGCCAGCAGCTTTAACGAGGGTCGGGACAAAAACATTCAGTACTTC

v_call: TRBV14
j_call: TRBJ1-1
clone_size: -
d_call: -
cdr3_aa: CASSQGLGGTEAFF
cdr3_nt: TGTGCCAGCAGCCAGGGTCTAGGGGGAACTGAAGCTTTCTTT

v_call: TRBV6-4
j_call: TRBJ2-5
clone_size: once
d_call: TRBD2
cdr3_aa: CASSPGLADQETQYF
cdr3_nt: TGTGCCAGCAGTCCCGGACTAGCAGATCAAGAGACCCAGTACTTC

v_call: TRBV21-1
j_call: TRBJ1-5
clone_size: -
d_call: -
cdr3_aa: CASSRAGGEQHLNQPQHF
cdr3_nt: TGTGCCAGCAGCAGGGCAGGGGGCGAGCAACACTTGAATCAGCCCCAGCATTTT

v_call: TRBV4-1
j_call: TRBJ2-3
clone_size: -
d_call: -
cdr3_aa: CASSHARIQDGSTDTQYF
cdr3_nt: TGCGCCAGCAGCCACGCCCGGATACAGGACGGTAGCACAGATACGCAGTATTTT

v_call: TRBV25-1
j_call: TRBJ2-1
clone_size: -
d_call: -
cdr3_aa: CASSPWREQFF
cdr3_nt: TGTGCCAGCAGTCCCTGGCGTGAGCAGTTCTTC

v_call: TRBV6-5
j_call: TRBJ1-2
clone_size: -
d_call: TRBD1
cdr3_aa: CASRTRDRGRGYTF
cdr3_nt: TGTGCCAGCAGGACGAGGGACAGGGGGCGAGGCTACACCTTC

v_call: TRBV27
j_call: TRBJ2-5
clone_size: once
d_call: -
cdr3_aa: CASSYAGASQETQYF
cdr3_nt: TGTGCCAGCAGTTACGCGGGGGCCTCCCAAGAGACCCAGTACTTC

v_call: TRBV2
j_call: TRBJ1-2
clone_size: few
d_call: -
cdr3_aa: CASSGSRPSNNYGYTF
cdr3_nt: TGTGCCAGCAGTGGTAGCAGACCATCTAATAACTATGGCTACACCTTC

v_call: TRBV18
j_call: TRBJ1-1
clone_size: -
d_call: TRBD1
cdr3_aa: CASSPQGASRTEAFF
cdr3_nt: TGTGCCAGCTCACCTCAGGGGGCTAGCCGGACTGAAGCTTTCTTT

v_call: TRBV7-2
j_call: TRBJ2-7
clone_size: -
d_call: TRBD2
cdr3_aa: CASSFTAGGGYEQYF
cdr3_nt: TGTGCCAGCAGCTTCACGGCGGGAGGGGGCTACGAGCAGTACTTC

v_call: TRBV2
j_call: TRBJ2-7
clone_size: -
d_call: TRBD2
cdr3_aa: CASSGIAGTSKYEQYF
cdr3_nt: TGTGCCAGCAGTGGGATCGCCGGGACTAGTAAGTACGAGCAGTACTTC

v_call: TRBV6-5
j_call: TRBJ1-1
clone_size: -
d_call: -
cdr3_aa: CASLDRSPSEAFF
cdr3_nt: TGTGCCAGCCTCGACAGATCTCCCTCTGAAGCTTTCTTT